The following is a T cell receptor beta chain sequence with its context. Produced via immunoSEQ multiplex PCR; TCRdb's table is partial and in-frame only. The sample contains some 85,000 clones, approximately 96% of which appear only once. The study drew the donors from its 120-subject validation cohort, separate from the roughly 710-subject first cohort. This entry is derived from a study of cytomegalovirus exposure and HLA in healthy donors. The V gene lost 0 bases and the J gene lost 1 base, with 12 bases spanning the gap. Germline lookup yields CDR1 GTSNPN and CDR2 SVGIG (reference sequence). The CDR3 consists of 15 residues.

The rearrangement uses TRBV30 and TRBJ1-1, with D possibly matching TRBD1 (6 bases). The sequenced material came from PBMCs. The TCR sequence derives from a woman between 18 and 30 years old in good health and CMV-seronegative. CDR3 loop: CAWSVLGHWNTEAFF. In DNA form, the CDR3 reads TGTGCCTGGAGTGTACTGGGACACTGGAACACTGAAGCTTTCTTT. The complete variable domain, with remaining parts taken from reference TRBV30 and TRBJ1-1, reads SQTIHQWPATLVQPVGSPLSLECTVEGTSNPNLYWYRQAAGRGLQLLFYSVGIGQISSEVPQNLSASRPQDRQFILSSKKLLLSDSGFYLCAWSVLGHWNTEAFFGQGTRLTVV.